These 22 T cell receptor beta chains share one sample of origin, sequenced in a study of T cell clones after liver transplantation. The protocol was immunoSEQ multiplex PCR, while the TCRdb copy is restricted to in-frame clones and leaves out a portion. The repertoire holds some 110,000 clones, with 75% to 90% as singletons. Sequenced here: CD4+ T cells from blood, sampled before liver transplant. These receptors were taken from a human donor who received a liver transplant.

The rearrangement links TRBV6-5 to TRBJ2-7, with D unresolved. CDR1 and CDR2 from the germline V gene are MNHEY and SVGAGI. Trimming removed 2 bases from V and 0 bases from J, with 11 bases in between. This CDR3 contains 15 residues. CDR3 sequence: CASSYTHLSSYEQYF. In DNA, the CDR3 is TGTGCCAGCAGTTACACACACCTTAGCTCCTACGAGCAGTACTTC.

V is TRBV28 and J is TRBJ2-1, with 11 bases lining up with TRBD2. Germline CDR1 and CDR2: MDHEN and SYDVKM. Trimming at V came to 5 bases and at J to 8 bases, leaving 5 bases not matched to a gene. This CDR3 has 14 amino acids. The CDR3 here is CASSNSGRVYEQFF. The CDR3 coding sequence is TGTGCCAGCAGTAATAGCGGGAGGGTCTATGAGCAGTTCTTC.

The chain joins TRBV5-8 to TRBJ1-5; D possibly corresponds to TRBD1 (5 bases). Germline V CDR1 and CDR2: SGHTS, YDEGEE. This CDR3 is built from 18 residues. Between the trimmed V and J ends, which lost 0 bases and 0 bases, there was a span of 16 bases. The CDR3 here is CASSLAISTDYSNQPQHF. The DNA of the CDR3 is TGTGCCAGCAGCTTGGCCATTTCGACAGACTATAGCAATCAGCCCCAGCATTTT.

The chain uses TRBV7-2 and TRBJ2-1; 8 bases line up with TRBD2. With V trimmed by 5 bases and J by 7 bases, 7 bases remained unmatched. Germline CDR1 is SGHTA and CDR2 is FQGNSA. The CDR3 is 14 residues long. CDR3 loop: CASSTSGLRNEQFF. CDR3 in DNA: TGTGCCAGCAGCACTAGCGGTCTACGAAATGAGCAGTTCTTC.

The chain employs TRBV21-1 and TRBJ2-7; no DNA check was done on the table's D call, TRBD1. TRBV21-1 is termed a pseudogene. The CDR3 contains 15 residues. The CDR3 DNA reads TGTGCCAGCAGCAAACGGTGGAACAGCTCCTACGAGCAGTACTTC. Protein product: CASSKRWNSSYEQYF.

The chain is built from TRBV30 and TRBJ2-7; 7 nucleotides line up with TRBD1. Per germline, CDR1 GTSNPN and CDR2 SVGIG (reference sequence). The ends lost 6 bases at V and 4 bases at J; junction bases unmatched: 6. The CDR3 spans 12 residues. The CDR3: CACRGQTYEQYF. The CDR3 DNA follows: TGTGCCTGCAGGGGACAGACATACGAGCAGTACTTC.

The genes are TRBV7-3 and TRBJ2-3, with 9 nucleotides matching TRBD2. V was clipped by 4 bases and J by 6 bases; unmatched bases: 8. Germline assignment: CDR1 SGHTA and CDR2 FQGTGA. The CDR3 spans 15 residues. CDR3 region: CASSSKRGDGDTQYF. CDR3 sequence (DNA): TGTGCCAGCAGCTCCAAGCGGGGGGATGGTGATACGCAGTATTTT.

The DNA of the CDR3 is TGTGCCACCGGACAGGGGGAAGAGACCCAGTACTTC. Its protein product is CATGQGEETQYF. J is TRBJ2-5 and V is TRBV7-9; 10 nucleotides match TRBD1. The length of the CDR3 is 12 residues. Germline CDR1 and CDR2: SEHNR and FQNEAQ (reference sequence). After removal of 10 bases from V and 3 bases from J, the junction contained 2 bases not matched to a gene.

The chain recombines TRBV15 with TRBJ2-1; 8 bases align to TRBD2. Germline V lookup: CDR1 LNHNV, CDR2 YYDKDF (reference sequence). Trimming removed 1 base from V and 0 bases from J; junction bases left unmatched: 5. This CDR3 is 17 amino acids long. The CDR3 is CATSRVLTSGSYNEQFF. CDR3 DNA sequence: TGTGCCACCAGCAGAGTCCTCACTAGCGGCTCCTACAATGAGCAGTTCTTC.

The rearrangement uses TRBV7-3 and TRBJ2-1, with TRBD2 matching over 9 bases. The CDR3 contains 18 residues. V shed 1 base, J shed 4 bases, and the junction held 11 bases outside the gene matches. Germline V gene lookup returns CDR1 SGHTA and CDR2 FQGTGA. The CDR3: CASSLSRLAVDGYNEQFF. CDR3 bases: TGTGCCAGCAGCTTAAGCAGACTAGCGGTAGACGGGTACAATGAGCAGTTCTTC.

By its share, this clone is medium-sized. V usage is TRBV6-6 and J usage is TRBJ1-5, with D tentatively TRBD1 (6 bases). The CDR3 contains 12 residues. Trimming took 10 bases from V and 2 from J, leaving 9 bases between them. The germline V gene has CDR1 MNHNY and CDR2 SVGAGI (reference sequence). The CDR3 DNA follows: TGTGCCACCAGACAGGGCAATCAGCCCCAGCATTTT. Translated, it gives CATRQGNQPQHF.

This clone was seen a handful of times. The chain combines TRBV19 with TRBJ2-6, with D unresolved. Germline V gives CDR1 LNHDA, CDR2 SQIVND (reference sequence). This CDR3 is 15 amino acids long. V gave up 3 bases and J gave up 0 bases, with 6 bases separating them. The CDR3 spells CASSISSSGANVLTF. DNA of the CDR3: TGTGCCAGTAGTATTTCATCCTCTGGGGCCAACGTCCTGACTTTC.

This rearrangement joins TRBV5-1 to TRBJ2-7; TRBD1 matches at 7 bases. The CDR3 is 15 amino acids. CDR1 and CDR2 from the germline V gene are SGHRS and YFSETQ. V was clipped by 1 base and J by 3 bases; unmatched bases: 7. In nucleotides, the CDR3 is TGCGCCAGCAGCTTGAATCAAGGGGGCGGCTACGAGCAGTACTTC. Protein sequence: CASSLNQGGGYEQYF.

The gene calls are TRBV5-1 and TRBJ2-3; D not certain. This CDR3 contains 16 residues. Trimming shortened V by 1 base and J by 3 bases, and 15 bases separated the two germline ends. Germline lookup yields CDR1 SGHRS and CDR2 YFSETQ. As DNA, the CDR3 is TGCGCCAGCAGCTTGATCGGGTCATACCGAACAGATACGCAGTATTTT. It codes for CASSLIGSYRTDTQYF.

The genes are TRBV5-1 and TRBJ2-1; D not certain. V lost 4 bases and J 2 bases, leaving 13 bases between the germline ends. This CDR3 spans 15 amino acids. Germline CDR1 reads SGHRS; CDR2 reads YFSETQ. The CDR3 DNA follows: TGCGCCAGCAGCCCTGCTGGAGTAACCTACAATGAGCAGTTCTTC. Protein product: CASSPAGVTYNEQFF.

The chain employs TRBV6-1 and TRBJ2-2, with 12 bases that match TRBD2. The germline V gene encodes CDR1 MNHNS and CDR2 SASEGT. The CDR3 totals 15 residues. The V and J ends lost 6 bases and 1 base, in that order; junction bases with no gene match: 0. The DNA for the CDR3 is TGTGCCAGCAGGACTAGCGGGAGGAACACCGGGGAGCTGTTTTTT. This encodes CASRTSGRNTGELFF.

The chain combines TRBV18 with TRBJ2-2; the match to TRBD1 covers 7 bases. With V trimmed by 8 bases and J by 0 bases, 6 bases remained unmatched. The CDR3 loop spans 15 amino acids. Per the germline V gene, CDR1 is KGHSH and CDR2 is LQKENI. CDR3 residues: CASPPGQPNTGELFF. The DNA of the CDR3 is TGTGCCAGCCCTCCGGGACAGCCGAACACCGGGGAGCTGTTTTTT.

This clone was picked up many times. The CDR3 region is CASSLSSGRRADTQYF. As DNA, the CDR3 is TGTGCCAGCAGCTTGTCTAGCGGGAGAAGGGCAGATACGCAGTATTTT. The chain couples TRBV7-2 to TRBJ2-3, with TRBD2 matching over 10 bases. CDR3 length equals 16 residues. V was pared by 3 bases and J by 4 bases, with 7 bases of the junction left unmatched. Germline CDR1 reads SGHTA; CDR2 reads FQGNSA. The full variable domain, completed using reference TRBV7-2 and TRBJ2-3, is GAGVSQSPSNKVTEKGKDVELRCDPISGHTALYWYRQSLGQGLEFLIYFQGNSAPDKSGLPSDRFSAERTGGSVSTLTIQRTQQEDSAVYLCASSLSSGRRADTQYFGPGTRLTVL.

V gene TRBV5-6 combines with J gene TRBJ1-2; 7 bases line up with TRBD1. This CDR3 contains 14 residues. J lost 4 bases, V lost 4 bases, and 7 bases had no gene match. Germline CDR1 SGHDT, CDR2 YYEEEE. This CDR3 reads CASSPDRASYGYTF. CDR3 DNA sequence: TGTGCCAGCAGCCCCGACAGGGCTTCCTATGGCTACACCTTC.

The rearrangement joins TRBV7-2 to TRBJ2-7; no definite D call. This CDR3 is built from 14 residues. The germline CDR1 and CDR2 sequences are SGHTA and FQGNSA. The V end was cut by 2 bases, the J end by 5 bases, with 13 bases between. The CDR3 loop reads CASSLYGSSHEQYF. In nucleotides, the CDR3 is TGTGCCAGCAGCTTATACGGCTCCAGCCACGAGCAGTACTTC.

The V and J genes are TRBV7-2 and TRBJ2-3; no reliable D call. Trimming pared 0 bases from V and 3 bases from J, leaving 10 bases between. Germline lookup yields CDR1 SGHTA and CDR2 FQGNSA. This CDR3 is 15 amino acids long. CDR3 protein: CASSLASWGTDTQYF. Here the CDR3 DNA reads TGTGCCAGCAGCTTAGCTAGCTGGGGTACAGATACGCAGTATTTT.

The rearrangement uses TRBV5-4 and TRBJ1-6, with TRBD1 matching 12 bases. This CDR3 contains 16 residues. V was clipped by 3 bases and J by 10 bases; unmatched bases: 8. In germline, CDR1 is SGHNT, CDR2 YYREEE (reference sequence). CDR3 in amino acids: CASSSGGTGGRSPLHF. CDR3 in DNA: TGTGCCAGCAGCTCCGGAGGGACAGGGGGCAGGTCACCCCTCCACTTT.